Listed below are T cell receptor beta chains from one sample, sequenced in a study of chemoradiotherapy in HPV16-positive cancers. TCRdb's copy holds only in-frame clones and misses some; the assay was immunoSEQ multiplex PCR. The data contain 25,000 to 40,000 clones, approximately 88% of them singletons. Specimen: blood, collected from a patient who underwent chemoradiotherapy. Source of these receptors: a human donor with HPV-associated anogenital cancer. Each CDR3 is given without its conserved first and last residue.

cdr3_length v_call cdr3_aa
18 TRBV5-1 ASRRDPTSLAGTTYNEQF
14 TRBV19 ASSIGTQYYNYEQY
13 TRBV2 ASSEASPNTGELF
12 TRBV7-2 ASSLATLNTEAF
14 TRBV28 ASRLGGAAGANVLT
13 TRBV27 ASSIRTGDTNEQF
12 TRBV5-1 ASSLDKEADTQY
11 TRBV6-1 ASSPRENQPQH
13 TRBV15 ATSSRARSNEKLF
16 TRBV18 ASSATQWTDRSTDTQY
12 TRBV10-3 AISTTGSDTEAF
15 TRBV6-4 ASSDYKGQGALSGYT
13 TRBV27 ASSLSIGGETEAF
10 TRBV6-5 ASSYSNREAF
13 TRBV4-1 ASSQLAGPPNEQY
10 TRBV15 ATSSFRAEAF
14 TRBV28 ASSLPGPESKNIQY
12 TRBV5-6 ASSLVDSNQPQH
12 TRBV28 ASSWGLRQETQY
10 TRBV6-1 ASRDTGGIAF
13 TRBV6-4 ASSPEAQGTQPQH
13 TRBV9 ASSVTSGGADTQY
14 TRBV19 ASSPTLAGGTDTQY
12 TRBV7-9 ASSRSGDAAEQF
10 TRBV11-3 ASSLHTDTQY
13 TRBV5-1 ASQINRAPHTEAF
12 TRBV2 ASSETQGPGELF
10 TRBV5-6 ASSLLRHEQY
11 TRBV10-3 AILDRLNTEAF
12 TRBV2 ASNLVSQGQPQH
13 TRBV6-5 ASSPPGQEYYGYT
11 TRBV10-1 ASSESWDTEAF
11 TRBV5-6 ASSLPPGTEAF
12 TRBV6-1 ASGDGTGSHEQY
14 TRBV5-1 ASSLSIGEGQETQY
14 TRBV11-3 ASSPGGSGGTGELF
11 TRBV28 ASRLAGEDEQF
13 TRBV6-5 ASSYSGHMNTEAF
13 TRBV19 ASSIVAGATGELF
13 TRBV5-4 ASSADRAGANVLT
10 TRBV7-6 ASSARTNEQF
12 TRBV29-1 SVGQGGVNQPQH
13 TRBV19 ASSMGQGRGFGQY
13 TRBV6-4 ASSDSGDHTGELF
9 TRBV11-2 ASSLGGWEF
12 TRBV10-3 AIRGQGHAGELF
10 TRBV29-1 SVEFEGRRYT
13 TRBV28 ASRRNRGRAEKLF
14 TRBV28 ASSGASGTSSYEQY
12 TRBV19 ASRRREINYGYT
14 TRBV7-9 ASSQRGGLATDTQY
13 TRBV19 ASSIARQMNTEAF
9 TRBV2 ASRQTPEQY